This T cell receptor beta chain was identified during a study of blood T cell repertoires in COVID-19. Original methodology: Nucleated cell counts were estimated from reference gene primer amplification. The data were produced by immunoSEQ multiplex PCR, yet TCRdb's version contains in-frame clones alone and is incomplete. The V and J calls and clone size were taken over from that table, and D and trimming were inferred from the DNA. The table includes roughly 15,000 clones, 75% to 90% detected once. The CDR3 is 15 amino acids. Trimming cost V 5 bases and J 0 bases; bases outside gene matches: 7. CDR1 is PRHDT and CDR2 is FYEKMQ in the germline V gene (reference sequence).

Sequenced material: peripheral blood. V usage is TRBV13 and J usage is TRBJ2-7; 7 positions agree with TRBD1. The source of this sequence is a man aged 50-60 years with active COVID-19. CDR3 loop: CASSLTTGISYEQYF. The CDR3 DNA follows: TGTGCCAGCAGCCTTACGACAGGGATCTCCTACGAGCAGTACTTC.